The T cell receptor (beta chain) described here comes from a study of identical twins. Notes on the study in general: Insertions ran lower in abundant cord blood beta clonotypes, though not in memory repertoires.

Germline V CDR1 and CDR2: SGHAT, FQNNGV. The CDR3 sequence is 15 residues long. Trimming took 5 bases from V and 6 from J; bases not matched to a gene: 9. Template switching created a universal primer site, and the cDNA included unique molecular identifiers. TCRdb re-derived calls from the 5' RACE reads in MiXCR, one entry per CDR3 protein. The data hold more than 1.5 million distinct CDR3 sequences, with 32% observed a single time. To note about this clonotype: Its antigen is as yet unknown.

The TCR comes from a newborn girl in good health. The chain couples TRBV11-2 to TRBJ2-3, with 9 positions matching TRBD2. The sample taken for sequencing was cord blood. As DNA, the CDR3 is TGTGCCAGCAGCCAGGGGGGGACTAGCTTCGATACGCAGTATTTT. It translates to CASSQGGTSFDTQYF.